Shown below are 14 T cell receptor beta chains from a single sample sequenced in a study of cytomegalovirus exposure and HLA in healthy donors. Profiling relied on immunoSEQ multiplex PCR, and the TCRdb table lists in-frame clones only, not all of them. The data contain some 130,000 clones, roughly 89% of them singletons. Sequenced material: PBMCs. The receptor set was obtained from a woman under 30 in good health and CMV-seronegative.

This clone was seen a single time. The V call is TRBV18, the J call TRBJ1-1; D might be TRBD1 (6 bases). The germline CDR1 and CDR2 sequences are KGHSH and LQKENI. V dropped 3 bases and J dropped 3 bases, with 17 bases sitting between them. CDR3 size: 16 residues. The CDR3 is CASSPSSRGSDTEAFF. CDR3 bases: TGTGCCAGCTCACCCTCGAGCAGGGGTTCGGACACTGAAGCTTTCTTT. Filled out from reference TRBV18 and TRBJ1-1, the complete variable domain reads NAGVMQNPRHLVRRRGQEARLRCSPMKGHSHVYWYRQLPEEGLKFMVYLQKENIIDESGMPKERFSAEFPKEGPSILRIQQVVRGDSAAYFCASSPSSRGSDTEAFFGQGTRLTVV.

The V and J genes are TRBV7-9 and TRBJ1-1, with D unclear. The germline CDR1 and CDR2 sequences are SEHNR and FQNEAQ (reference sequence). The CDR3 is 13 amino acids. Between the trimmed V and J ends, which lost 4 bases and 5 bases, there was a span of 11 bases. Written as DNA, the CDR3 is TGTGCCAGCAGCTGGGCAACGAAGACTGAAGCTTTCTTT. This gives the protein CASSWATKTEAFF.

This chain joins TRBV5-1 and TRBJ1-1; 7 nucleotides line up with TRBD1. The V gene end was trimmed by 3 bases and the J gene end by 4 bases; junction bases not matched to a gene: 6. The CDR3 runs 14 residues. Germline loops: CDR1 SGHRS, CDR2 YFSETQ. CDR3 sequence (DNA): TGCGCCAGCAGCTCGGCTCAGGGGGGCACTGAAGCTTTCTTT. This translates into CASSSAQGGTEAFF. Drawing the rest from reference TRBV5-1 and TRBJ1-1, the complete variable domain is KAGVTQTPRYLIKTRGQQVTLSCSPISGHRSVSWYQQTPGQGLQFLFEYFSETQRNKGNFPGRFSGRQFSNSRSEMNVSTLELGDSALYLCASSSAQGGTEAFFGQGTRLTVV.

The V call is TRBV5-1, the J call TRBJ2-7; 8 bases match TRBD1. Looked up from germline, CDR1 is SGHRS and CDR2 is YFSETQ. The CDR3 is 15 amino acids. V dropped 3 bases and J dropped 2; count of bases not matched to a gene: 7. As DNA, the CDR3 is TGCGCCAGCAGCTCCACAACGACAGGGGCCTACGAGCAGTACTTC. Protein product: CASSSTTTGAYEQYF.

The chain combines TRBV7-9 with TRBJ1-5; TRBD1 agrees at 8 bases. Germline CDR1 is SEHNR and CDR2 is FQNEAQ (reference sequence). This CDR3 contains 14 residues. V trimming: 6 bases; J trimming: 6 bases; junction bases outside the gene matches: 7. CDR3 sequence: CASSYGQGGQPQHF. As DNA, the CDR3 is TGTGCCAGCAGTTATGGACAGGGAGGTCAGCCCCAGCATTTT.

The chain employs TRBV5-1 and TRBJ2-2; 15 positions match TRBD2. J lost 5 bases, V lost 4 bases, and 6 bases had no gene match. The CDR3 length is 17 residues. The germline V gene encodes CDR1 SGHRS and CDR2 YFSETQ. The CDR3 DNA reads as TGCGCCAGCAGCCCACCCGGACTAGCGGGGGGGACCGGGGAGCTGTTTTTT. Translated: CASSPPGLAGGTGELFF.

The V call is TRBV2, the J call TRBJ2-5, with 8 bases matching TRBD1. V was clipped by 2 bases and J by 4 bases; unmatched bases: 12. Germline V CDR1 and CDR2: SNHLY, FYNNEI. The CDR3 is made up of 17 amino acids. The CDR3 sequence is CASSEHRGSDRGETQYF. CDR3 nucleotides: TGTGCCAGCAGTGAACACAGGGGATCAGACAGGGGAGAGACCCAGTACTTC.

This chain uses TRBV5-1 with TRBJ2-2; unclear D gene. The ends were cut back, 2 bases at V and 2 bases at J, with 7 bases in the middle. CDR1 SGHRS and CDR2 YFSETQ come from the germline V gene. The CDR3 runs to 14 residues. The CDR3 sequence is CASSFGQNTGELFF. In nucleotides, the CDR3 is TGCGCCAGCAGCTTTGGCCAAAACACCGGGGAGCTGTTTTTT.

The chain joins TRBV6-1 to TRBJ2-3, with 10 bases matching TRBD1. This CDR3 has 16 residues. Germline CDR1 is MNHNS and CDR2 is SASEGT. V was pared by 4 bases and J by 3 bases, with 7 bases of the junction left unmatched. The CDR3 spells CASSVGTGEVTDTQYF. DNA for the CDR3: TGTGCCAGCAGTGTGGGGACAGGGGAAGTGACAGATACGCAGTATTTT.

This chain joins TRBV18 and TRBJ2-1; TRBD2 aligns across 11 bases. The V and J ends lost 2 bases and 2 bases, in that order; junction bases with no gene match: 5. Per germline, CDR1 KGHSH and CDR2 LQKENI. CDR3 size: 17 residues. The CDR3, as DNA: TGTGCCAGCTCACCATTCGAACTAGCGGGGGCCTACAATGAGCAGTTCTTC. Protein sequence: CASSPFELAGAYNEQFF.

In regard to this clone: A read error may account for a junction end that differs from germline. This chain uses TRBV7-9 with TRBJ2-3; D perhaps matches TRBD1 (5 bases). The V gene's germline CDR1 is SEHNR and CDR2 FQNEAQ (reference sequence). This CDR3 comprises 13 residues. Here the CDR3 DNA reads TGTGCCAGCAGCTTAGCGGGGCCTCAGGCGCAGTATTTC. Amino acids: CASSLAGPQAQYF.

The CDR3 sequence: CASNGGPDQPQHF. In nucleotides, the CDR3 is TGTGCCAGCAACGGGGGGCCCGATCAGCCCCAGCATTTT. This rearrangement joins TRBV6-5 to TRBJ1-5; maybe TRBD1 (6 bases). Trimming took off 7 bases at V and 5 bases at J, with 12 bases between the two ends. This CDR3 comprises 13 residues. CDR1 MNHEY and CDR2 SVGAGI come from the germline V gene.

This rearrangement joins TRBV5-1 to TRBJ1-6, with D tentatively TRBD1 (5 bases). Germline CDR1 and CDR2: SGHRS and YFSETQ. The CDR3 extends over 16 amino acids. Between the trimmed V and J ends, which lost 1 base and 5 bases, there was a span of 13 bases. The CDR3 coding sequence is TGCGCCAGCAGCTTGCTTGGGGCCGTTAATAATTCACCCCTCCACTTT. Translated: CASSLLGAVNNSPLHF.

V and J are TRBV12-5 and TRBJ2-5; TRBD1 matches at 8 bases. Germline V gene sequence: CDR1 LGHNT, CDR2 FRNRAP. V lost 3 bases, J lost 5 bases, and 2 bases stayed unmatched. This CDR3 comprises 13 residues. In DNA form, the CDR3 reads TGTGCTAGTGGTTTCCAGGGGGCTGAGACCCAGTACTTC. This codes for CASGFQGAETQYF.